This T cell receptor beta chain originates from a study of T cells after yellow fever vaccination. General study points: Among primary-vaccination clones, most reappeared after the booster, at roughly 96% for CD4 and 85% to 90% for CD8.

In TCRdb, the 5' RACE reads were re-called with MiXCR into one record per CDR3 protein. Here the sample spans about 160,000 distinct CDR3 sequences, under 7.5% being singletons. This clonotype has at least ten counts. Its cognate antigen is unknown. The CDR3 is 13 amino acids. The germline gives CDR1 WSHSY, CDR2 SAAADI. V lost 6 bases to trimming and J lost 8 bases; unmatched junction nucleotides: 3. V usage is TRBV10-2 and J usage is TRBJ1-6; TRBD1 aligns across 8 bases. The sample was CD4+ T cells sorted from PBMCs, taken less than 6 days after the first yellow fever vaccination. The sequence was collected from a man younger than 35 who received the YFV17D yellow fever vaccine. In DNA, the CDR3 is TGCGCCAGCAGGGCGGGACAGGATTCACCCCTCCACTTT. It codes for CASRAGQDSPLHF.